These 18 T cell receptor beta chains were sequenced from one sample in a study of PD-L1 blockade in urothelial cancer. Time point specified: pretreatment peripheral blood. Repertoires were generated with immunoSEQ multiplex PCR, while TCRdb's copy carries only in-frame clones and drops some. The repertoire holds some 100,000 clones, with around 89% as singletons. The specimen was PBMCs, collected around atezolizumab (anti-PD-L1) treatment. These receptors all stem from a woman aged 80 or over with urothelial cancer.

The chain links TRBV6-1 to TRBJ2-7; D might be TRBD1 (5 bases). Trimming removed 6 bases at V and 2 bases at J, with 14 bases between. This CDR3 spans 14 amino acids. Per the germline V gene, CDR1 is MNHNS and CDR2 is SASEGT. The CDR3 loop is CASRVPGNTYEQYF. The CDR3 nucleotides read TGTGCCAGCAGGGTCCCAGGGAACACCTACGAGCAGTACTTC.

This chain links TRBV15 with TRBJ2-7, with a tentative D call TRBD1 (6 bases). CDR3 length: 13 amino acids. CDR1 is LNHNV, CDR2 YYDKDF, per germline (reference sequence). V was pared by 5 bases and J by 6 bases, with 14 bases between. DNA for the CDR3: TGTGCCACCAGCGTCACAGGGCCCGTCGAGCAGTACTTC. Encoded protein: CATSVTGPVEQYF.

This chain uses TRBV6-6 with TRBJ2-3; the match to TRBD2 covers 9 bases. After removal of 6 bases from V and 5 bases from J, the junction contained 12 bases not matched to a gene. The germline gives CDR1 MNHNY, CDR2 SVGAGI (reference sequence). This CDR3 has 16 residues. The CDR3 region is CASRNGASGVRDTQYF. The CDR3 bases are TGTGCCAGCAGAAACGGGGCTAGCGGGGTACGAGATACGCAGTATTTT.

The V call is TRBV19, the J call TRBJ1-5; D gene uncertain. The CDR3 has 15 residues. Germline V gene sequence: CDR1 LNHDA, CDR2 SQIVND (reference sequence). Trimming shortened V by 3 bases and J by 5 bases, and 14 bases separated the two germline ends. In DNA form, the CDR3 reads TGTGCCAGTAGTATCGTCCCGGGTGAAGATCAGCCCCAGCATTTT. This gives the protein CASSIVPGEDQPQHF.

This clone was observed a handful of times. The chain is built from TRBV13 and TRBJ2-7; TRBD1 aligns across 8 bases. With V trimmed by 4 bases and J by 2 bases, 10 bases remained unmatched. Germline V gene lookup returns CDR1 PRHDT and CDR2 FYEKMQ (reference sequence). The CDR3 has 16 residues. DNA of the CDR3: TGTGCCAGCAGCTCAACCGACAGGGGACTCCCCTACGAGCAGTACTTC. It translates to CASSSTDRGLPYEQYF.

The CDR3 loop reads CASSPRADYEQYF. The CDR3 DNA sequence: TGTGCCAGCTCACCACGGGCAGACTACGAGCAGTACTTC. The gene calls are TRBV18 and TRBJ2-7, with D unclear. The CDR3 runs 13 residues. Germline CDR1 is KGHSH and CDR2 is LQKENI. Deletions cut 1 base from V and 3 bases from J, with 7 bases between.

This CDR3 is CATSREGGPGELFF. The CDR3 region has the DNA TGTGCCACCAGCAGAGAAGGGGGACCCGGGGAGCTGTTTTTT. The chain is built from TRBV15 and TRBJ2-2; possibly TRBD1 for D (6 bases). The CDR3 is 14 residues long. Trimming stripped 0 bases from V and 6 bases from J, with 8 bases between. Germline CDR1 LNHNV, CDR2 YYDKDF (reference sequence).

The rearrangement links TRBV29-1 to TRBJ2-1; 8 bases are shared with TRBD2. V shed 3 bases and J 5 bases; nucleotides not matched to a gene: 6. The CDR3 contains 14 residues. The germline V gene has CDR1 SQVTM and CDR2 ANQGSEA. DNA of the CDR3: TGCAGCGTTGACAAGGCGGGGGGTAACAATGAGCAGTTCTTC. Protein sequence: CSVDKAGGNNEQFF.

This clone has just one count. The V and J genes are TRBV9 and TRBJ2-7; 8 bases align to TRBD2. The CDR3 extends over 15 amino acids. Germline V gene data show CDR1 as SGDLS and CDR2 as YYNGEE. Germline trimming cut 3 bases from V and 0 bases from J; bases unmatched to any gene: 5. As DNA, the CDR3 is TGTGCCAGCAGCGCGGGAGGACTAGCCTCCTACGAGCAGTACTTC. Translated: CASSAGGLASYEQYF.

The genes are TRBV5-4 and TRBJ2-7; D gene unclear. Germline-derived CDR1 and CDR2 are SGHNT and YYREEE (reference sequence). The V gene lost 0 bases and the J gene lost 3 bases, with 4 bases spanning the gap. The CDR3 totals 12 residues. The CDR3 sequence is CASSLDFYEQYF. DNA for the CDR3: TGTGCCAGCAGCTTGGACTTCTACGAGCAGTACTTC.

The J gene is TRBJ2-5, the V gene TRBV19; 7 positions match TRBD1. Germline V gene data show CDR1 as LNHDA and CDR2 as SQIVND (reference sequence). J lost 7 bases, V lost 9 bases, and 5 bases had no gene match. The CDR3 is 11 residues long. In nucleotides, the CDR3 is TGTGCCAGCAGACAGGGCGGGACCCAGTACTTC. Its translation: CASRQGGTQYF.

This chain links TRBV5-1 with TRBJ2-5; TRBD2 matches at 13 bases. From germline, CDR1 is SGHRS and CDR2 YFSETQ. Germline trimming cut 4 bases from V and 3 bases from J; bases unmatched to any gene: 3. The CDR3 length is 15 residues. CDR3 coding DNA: TGCGCCAGCAGCGCCGGGACTAGCGGGGAAGAGACCCAGTACTTC. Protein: CASSAGTSGEETQYF.

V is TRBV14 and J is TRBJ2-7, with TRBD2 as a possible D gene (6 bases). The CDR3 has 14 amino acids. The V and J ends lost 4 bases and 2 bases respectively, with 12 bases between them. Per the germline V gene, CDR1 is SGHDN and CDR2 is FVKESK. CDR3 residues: CASSRGVYPYEQYF. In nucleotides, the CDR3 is TGTGCCAGCAGCCGGGGGGTCTACCCCTACGAGCAGTACTTC.

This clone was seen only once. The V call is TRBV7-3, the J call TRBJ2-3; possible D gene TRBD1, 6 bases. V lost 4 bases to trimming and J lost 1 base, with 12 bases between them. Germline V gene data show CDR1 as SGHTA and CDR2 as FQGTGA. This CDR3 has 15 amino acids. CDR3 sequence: CASSSGTTRTDTQYF. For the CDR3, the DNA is TGTGCCAGCAGCTCCGGGACAACCCGCACAGATACGCAGTATTTT.

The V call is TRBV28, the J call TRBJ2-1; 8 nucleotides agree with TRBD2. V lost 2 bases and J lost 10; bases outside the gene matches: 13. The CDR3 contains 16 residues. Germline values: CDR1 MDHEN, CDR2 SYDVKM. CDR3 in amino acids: CASSLPGGAGVHEQFF. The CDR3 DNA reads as TGTGCCAGCAGTTTACCGGGGGGAGCGGGAGTCCACGAGCAGTTCTTC.

In nucleotides, the CDR3 is TGTGCCAGCAGCTTCATCGGGAGGGCCGGGGAGCTGTTTTTT. This encodes CASSFIGRAGELFF. The chain has TRBV5-6 and TRBJ2-2; 8 bases are a match to TRBD2. This CDR3 comprises 14 residues. Germline CDR1 reads SGHDT; CDR2 reads YYEEEE. The junction had 3 bases not matched to a gene; V was cut back by 2 bases and J by 6 bases.

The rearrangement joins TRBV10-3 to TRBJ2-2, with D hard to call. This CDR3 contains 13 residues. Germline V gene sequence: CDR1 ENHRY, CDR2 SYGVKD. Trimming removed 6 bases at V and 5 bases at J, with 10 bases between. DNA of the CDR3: TGTGCCATCAGCTTCGTCCAGACCGGGGAGCTGTTTTTT. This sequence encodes CAISFVQTGELFF.

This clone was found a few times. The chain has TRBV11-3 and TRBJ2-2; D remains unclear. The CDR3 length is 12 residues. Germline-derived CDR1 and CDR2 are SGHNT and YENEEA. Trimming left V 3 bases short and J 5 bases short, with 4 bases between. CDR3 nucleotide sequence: TGTGCCAGCAGCTTCGGGACCGGGGAGCTGTTTTTT. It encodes CASSFGTGELFF. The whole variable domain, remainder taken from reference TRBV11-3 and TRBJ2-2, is EAGVVQSPRYKIIEKKQPVAFWCNPISGHNTLYWYLQNLGQGPELLIRYENEEAVDDSQLPKDRFSAERLKGVDSTLKIQPAELGDSAVYLCASSFGTGELFFGEGSRLTVL.